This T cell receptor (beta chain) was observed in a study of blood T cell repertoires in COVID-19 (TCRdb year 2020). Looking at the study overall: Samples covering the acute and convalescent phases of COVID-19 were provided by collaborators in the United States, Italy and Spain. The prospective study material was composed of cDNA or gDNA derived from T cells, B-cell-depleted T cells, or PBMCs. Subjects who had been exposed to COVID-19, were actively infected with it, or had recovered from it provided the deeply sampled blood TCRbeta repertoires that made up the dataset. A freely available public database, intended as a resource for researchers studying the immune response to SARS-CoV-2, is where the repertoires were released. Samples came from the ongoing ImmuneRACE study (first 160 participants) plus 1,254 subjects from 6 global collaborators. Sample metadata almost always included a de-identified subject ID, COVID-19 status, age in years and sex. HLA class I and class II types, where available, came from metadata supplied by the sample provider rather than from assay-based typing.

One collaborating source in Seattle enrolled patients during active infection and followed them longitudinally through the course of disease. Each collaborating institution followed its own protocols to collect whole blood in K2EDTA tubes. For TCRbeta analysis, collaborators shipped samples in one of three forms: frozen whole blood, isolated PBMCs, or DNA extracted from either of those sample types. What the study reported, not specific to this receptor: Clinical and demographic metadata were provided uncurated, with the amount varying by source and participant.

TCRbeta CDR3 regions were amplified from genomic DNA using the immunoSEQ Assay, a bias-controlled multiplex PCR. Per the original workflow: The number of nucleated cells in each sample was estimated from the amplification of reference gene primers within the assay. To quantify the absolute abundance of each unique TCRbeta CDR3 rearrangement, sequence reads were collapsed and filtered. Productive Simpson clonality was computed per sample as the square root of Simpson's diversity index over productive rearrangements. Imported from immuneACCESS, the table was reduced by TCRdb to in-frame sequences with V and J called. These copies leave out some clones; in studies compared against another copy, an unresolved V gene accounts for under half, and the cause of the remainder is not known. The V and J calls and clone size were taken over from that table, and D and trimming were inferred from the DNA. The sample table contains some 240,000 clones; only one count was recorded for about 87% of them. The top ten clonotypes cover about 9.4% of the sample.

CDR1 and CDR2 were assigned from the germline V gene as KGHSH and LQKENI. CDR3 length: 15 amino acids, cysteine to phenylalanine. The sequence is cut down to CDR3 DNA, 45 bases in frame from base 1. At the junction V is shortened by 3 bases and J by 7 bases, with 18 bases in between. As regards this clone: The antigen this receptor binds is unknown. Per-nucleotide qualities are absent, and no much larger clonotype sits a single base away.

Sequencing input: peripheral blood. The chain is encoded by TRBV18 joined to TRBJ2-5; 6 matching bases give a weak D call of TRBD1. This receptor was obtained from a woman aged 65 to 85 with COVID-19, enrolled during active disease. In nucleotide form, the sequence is TGTGCCAGCTCACCCATATGGACAGAAAGGGGGACCCAGTACTTC. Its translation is CASSPIWTERGTQYF.